These 17 T cell receptor beta chains share one sample of origin, sequenced in a study of CD39 and CD103 CD8 tumor-infiltrating T cells. Clones were read by immunoSEQ multiplex PCR, and TCRdb kept only the in-frame ones, dropping some. This sample carries over 15,000 clones, around nine tenths of them seen once, and the ten largest clones take about 4.5%. Material for sequencing was CD8+ T cells sorted from blood. The subset: total memory CD8 T cells (CD45RA-CCR7+/-) from blood or uninvolved lymph node. The origin of the receptors is a human donor with head and neck squamous cell carcinoma.

V usage is TRBV7-9 and J usage is TRBJ2-7, with D perhaps matching TRBD2 (5 bases). Trimming removed 4 bases at V and 0 bases at J, with 7 bases between. The CDR3 contains 13 residues. The germline gives CDR1 SEHNR, CDR2 FQNEAQ (reference sequence). Here the CDR3 DNA reads TGTGCCAGCAGCTCCGGGAACTCCTACGAGCAGTACTTC. The encoded protein is CASSSGNSYEQYF.

The CDR3 here is CASSPWGDEQFF. CDR3 coding DNA: TGTGCCAGCAGCCCCTGGGGTGATGAGCAGTTCTTC. The rearrangement uses TRBV11-2 and TRBJ2-1; D call uncertain. The germline V and J ends were trimmed by 5 bases and 8 bases, with 10 bases remaining between them. CDR3 length: 12 residues. Germline V lookup: CDR1 SGHAT, CDR2 FQNNGV.

The chain has TRBV13 and TRBJ1-1; 10 bases are shared with TRBD1. With 1 base clipped from V and 0 bases from J, the junction kept 8 bases outside the gene matches. The CDR3 is 18 residues long. Germline V gene sequence: CDR1 PRHDT, CDR2 FYEKMQ (reference sequence). In DNA form, the CDR3 reads TGTGCCAGCAGCTTAGATGCAGGGACAGGGGCCATGAACACTGAAGCTTTCTTT. This encodes CASSLDAGTGAMNTEAFF.

The chain employs TRBV5-1 and TRBJ2-7; 7 bases are a match to TRBD1. The CDR3 consists of 17 residues. Germline CDR1 is SGHRS and CDR2 is YFSETQ. V lost 0 bases and J lost 0; bases outside the gene matches: 9. The CDR3 region has the DNA TGCGCCAGCAGCTTGGGAGGGGGCGCGTACAGCTCCTACGAGCAGTACTTC. It is translated as CASSLGGGAYSSYEQYF.

There are a few counts of this clone. V gene TRBV28 combines with J gene TRBJ1-5; D unclear. V dropped 5 bases and J dropped 2 bases, with 7 bases sitting between them. The CDR3 runs to 13 residues. Germline CDR1 reads MDHEN; CDR2 reads SYDVKM. The CDR3 DNA reads as TGTGCCAGCAGTGACCCGGGCAATCAGCCCCAGCATTTT. It encodes CASSDPGNQPQHF.

The rearrangement links TRBV28 to TRBJ2-3; D is ambiguous. Germline V gene lookup returns CDR1 MDHEN and CDR2 SYDVKM. The CDR3 is 14 amino acids. V dropped 5 bases and J dropped 3 bases, with 12 bases sitting between them. In nucleotides, the CDR3 is TGTGCCAGCAGTCTCGAAGGGTGGACAGATACGCAGTATTTT. Its protein is CASSLEGWTDTQYF.

V gene TRBV7-8 combines with J gene TRBJ2-1, with 10 nucleotides matching TRBD2. The CDR3 totals 18 residues. Per germline, CDR1 SGHVS and CDR2 FQNEAQ. V lost 0 bases to trimming and J lost 4 bases; unmatched junction nucleotides: 9. The CDR3 nucleotides are TGTGCCAGCAGCTTAGCGGGGGGACTAGCGACAAATTACAATGAGCAGTTCTTC. Translating it yields CASSLAGGLATNYNEQFF.

V gene TRBV6-5 combines with J gene TRBJ2-7; 7 nucleotides line up with TRBD2. CDR3 size: 14 residues. The V gene end was trimmed by 6 bases and the J gene end by 4 bases; junction bases not matched to a gene: 9. The germline CDR1 and CDR2 sequences are MNHEY and SVGAGI. CDR3 residues: CASRPGPGGYEQYF. In DNA, the CDR3 is TGTGCCAGCAGGCCGGGACCGGGGGGTTACGAGCAGTACTTC.

The V call is TRBV27, the J call TRBJ1-2; D call uncertain. V was cut by 2 bases and J by 5 bases, with 6 bases left in between. CDR1 and CDR2 from the germline V gene are MNHEY and SMNVEV (reference sequence). CDR3 length equals 12 residues. For the CDR3, the DNA is TGTGCCAGCAGTTTACGGGGTTATGGCTACACCTTC. Amino acids: CASSLRGYGYTF.

The rearrangement uses TRBV19 and TRBJ2-1, with D unresolved. The V end lost 5 bases, the J end lost 6 bases, and 11 bases lay between the germline ends. The CDR3 covers 13 residues. Germline V gene lookup returns CDR1 LNHDA and CDR2 SQIVND (reference sequence). This CDR3 reads CASSSANFNEQFF. The CDR3 coding sequence is TGTGCCAGTAGTTCGGCTAACTTCAATGAGCAGTTCTTC.

J is TRBJ2-1 and V is TRBV9, with D perhaps matching TRBD2 (5 bases). CDR1 is SGDLS, CDR2 YYNGEE, per germline. This CDR3 has 15 residues. Trimming left V 5 bases short and J 4 bases short, with 16 bases between. The CDR3 here is CASSAGERNYNEQFF. CDR3 sequence (DNA): TGTGCCAGCAGTGCCGGGGAGCGGAATTACAATGAGCAGTTCTTC.

To note about this clone: The sample holds other DNA sequences that translate to the same CDR3. The chain employs TRBV4-1 and TRBJ2-7; possible D gene TRBD1, 6 bases. CDR1 is MGHRA and CDR2 is YSYEKL in the germline V gene. The V and J ends lost 6 bases and 2 bases respectively, with 11 bases between them. The CDR3 is 13 residues long. The CDR3 protein is CASSPGTTYEQYF. In DNA form, the CDR3 reads TGCGCCAGCAGTCCCGGGACAACCTACGAGCAGTACTTC.

V usage is TRBV30 and J usage is TRBJ2-7, with 8 bases matching TRBD1. This CDR3 comprises 14 residues. In germline, CDR1 is GTSNPN, CDR2 SVGIG (reference sequence). The V gene end was trimmed by 4 bases and the J gene end by 9 bases; junction bases not matched to a gene: 14. The CDR3 DNA reads TGTGCCTGGATCGAGACAGGGGTTAACAACGGGCAGTACTTC. This codes for CAWIETGVNNGQYF.

J is TRBJ1-1 and V is TRBV6-1, with D tentatively TRBD1 (5 bases). Germline CDR1 is MNHNS and CDR2 is SASEGT. V was trimmed by 0 bases and J by 4 bases, leaving 15 bases between them. This CDR3 has 16 residues. CDR3 loop: CASSEALAGTSTEAFF. The CDR3 DNA reads TGTGCCAGCAGTGAAGCGCTGGCAGGGACCTCCACTGAAGCTTTCTTT.

This clone was picked up a small number of times. V and J are TRBV11-2 and TRBJ2-7, with D possibly being TRBD1 or TRBD2 (5 bases each). The CDR3 spans 14 residues. The V gene's germline CDR1 is SGHAT and CDR2 FQNNGV. V was clipped by 5 bases and J by 2 bases, with 13 bases between them. The CDR3 protein is CASSQVGPTYEQYF. The CDR3 DNA reads as TGTGCCAGCAGCCAGGTGGGACCTACCTACGAGCAGTACTTC.

J is TRBJ2-7 and V is TRBV27; 7 bases align to TRBD2. CDR1 and CDR2 from the germline V gene are MNHEY and SMNVEV (reference sequence). This CDR3 contains 15 residues. V was pared by 1 base and J by 3 bases, with 6 bases of the junction left unmatched. CDR3 loop: CASSLLGGVNYEQYF. The CDR3, as DNA: TGTGCCAGCAGTTTATTGGGAGGGGTCAACTACGAGCAGTACTTC.

The genes are TRBV4-1 and TRBJ1-5; D is perhaps TRBD1 (5 bases). V was cut by 0 bases and J by 0 bases, with 9 bases left in between. Germline values: CDR1 MGHRA, CDR2 YSYEKL. CDR3 length: 16 residues. CDR3 nucleotide sequence: TGCGCCAGCAGCCAAGATGGGGGATATAGCAATCAGCCCCAGCATTTT. Its protein product is CASSQDGGYSNQPQHF.